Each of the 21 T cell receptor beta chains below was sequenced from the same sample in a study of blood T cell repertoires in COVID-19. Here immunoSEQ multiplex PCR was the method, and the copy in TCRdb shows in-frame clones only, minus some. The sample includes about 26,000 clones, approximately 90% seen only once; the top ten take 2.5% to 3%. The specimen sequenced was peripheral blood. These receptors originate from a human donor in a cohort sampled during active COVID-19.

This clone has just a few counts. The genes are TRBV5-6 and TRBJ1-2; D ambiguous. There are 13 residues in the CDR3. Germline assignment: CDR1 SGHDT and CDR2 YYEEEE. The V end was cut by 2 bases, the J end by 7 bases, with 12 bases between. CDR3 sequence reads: CASSFKNSRGYTF. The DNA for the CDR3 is TGTGCCAGCAGCTTTAAGAACAGTCGTGGCTACACCTTC.

The CDR3 sequence: CASSLLGEVNQPQHF. The CDR3 DNA is TGCGCCAGCAGCTTGCTGGGGGAGGTGAATCAGCCCCAGCATTTT. V and J are TRBV5-1 and TRBJ1-5; perhaps TRBD1 as D (5 bases). V was shortened by 1 base and J by 4 bases, with 12 bases between the two germline ends. The CDR3 is made up of 15 amino acids. CDR1 is SGHRS and CDR2 is YFSETQ in the germline V gene.

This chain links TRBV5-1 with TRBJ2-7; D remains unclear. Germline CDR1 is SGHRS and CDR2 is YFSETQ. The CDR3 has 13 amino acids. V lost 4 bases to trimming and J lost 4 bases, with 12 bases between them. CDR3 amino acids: CASSVSVSYEQYF. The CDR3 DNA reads TGCGCCAGCAGCGTGTCGGTTTCATACGAGCAGTACTTC.

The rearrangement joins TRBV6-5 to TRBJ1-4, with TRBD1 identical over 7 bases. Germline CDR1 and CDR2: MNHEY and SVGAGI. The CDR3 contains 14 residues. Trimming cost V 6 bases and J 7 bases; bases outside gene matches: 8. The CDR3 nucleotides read TGTGCCAGCAGCCTGACAGGGACGGTTGAAAAACTGTTTTTT. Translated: CASSLTGTVEKLFF.

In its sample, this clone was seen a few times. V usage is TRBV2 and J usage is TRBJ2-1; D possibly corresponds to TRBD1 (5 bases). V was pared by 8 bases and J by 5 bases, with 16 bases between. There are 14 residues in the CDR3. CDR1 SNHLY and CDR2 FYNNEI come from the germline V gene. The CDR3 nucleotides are TGTGCCAGCGTCCCAGGGAACTTTAACAATGAGCAGTTCTTC. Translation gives CASVPGNFNNEQFF.

The CDR3 loop is CASRFVTGPAGYTF. As DNA, the CDR3 is TGTGCCAGCAGATTCGTCACAGGGCCCGCTGGCTACACCTTC. The V and J genes are TRBV5-4 and TRBJ1-2; perhaps TRBD1 as D (6 bases). This CDR3 contains 14 residues. Germline lookup yields CDR1 SGHNT and CDR2 YYREEE (reference sequence). The V end lost 5 bases, the J end lost 7 bases, and 18 bases lay between the germline ends.

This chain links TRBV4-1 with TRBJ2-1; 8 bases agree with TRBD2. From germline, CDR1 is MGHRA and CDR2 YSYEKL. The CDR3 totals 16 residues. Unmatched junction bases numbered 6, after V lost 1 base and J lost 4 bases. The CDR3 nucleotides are TGCGCCAGCAGCCAAGGAAGAGCGGGAGTTTACAATGAGCAGTTCTTC. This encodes CASSQGRAGVYNEQFF.

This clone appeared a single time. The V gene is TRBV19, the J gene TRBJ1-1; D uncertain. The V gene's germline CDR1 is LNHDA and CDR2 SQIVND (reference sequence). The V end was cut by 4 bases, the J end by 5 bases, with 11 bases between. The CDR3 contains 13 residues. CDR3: CASSTTFETEAFF. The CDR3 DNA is TGTGCCAGTAGTACCACCTTCGAGACTGAAGCTTTCTTT.

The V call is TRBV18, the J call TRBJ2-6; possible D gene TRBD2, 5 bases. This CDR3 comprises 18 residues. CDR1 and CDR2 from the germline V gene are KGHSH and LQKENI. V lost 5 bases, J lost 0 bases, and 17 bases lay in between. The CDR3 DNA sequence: TGTGCCAGCTCAGAGGGCCTCAAACTCGGCTCTGGGGCCAACGTCCTGACTTTC. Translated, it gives CASSEGLKLGSGANVLTF.

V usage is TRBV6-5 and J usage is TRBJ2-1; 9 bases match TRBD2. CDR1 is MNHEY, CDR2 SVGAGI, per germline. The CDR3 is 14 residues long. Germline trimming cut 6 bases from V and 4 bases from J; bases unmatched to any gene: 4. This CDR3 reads CASRTSGSYNEQFF. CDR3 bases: TGTGCCAGCAGAACTAGCGGGTCGTACAATGAGCAGTTCTTC.

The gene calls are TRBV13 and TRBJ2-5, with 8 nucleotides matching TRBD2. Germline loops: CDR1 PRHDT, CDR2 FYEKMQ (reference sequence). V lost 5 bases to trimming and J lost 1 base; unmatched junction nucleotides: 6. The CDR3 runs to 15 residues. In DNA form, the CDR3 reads TGTGCCAGCAGCCCCCGGCGGGGGGTCCAAGAGACCCAGTACTTC. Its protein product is CASSPRRGVQETQYF.

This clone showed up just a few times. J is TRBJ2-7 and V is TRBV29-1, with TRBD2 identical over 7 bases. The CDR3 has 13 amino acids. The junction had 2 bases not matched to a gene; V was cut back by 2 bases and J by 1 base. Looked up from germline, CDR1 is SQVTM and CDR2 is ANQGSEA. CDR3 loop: CSVEWEGSYEQYF. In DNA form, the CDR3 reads TGCAGCGTTGAATGGGAGGGTTCCTACGAGCAGTACTTC.

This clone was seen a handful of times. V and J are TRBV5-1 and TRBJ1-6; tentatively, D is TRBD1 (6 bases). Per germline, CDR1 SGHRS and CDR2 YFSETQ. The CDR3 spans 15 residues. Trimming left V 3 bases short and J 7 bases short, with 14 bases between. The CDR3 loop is CASSSTDSANSPLHF. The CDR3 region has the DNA TGCGCCAGCAGCTCGACGGACAGCGCCAATTCACCCCTCCACTTT.

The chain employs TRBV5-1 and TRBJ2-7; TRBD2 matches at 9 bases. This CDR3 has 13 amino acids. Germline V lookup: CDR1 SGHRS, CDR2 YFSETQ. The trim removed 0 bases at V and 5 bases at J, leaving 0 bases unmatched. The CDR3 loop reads CASSLGLADEQYF. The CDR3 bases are TGCGCCAGCAGCTTGGGACTAGCGGACGAGCAGTACTTC.

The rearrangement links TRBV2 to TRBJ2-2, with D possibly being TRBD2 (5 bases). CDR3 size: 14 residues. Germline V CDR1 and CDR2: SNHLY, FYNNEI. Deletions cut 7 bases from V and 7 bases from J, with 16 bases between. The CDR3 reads CASIGGRFGGELFF. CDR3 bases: TGTGCCAGCATAGGTGGGAGATTTGGCGGGGAGCTGTTTTTT. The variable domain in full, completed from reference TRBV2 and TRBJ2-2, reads EPEVTQTPSHQVTQMGQEVILRCVPISNHLYFYWYRQILGQKVEFLVSFYNNEISEKSEIFDDQFSVERPDGSNFTLKIRSTKLEDSAMYFCASIGGRFGGELFFGEGSRLTVL.

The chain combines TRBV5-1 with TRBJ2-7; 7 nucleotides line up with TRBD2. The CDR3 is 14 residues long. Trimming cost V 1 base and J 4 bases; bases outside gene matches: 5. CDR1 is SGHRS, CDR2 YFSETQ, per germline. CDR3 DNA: TGCGCCAGCAGCTTGCGGGAGGATGGTTACGAGCAGTACTTC. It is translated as CASSLREDGYEQYF.

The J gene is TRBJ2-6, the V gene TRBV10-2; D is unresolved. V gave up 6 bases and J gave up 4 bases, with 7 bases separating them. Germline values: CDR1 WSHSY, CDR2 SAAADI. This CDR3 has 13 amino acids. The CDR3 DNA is TGCGCCAGCAGATCTTCCGGGGCCAACGTCCTGACTTTC. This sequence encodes CASRSSGANVLTF.

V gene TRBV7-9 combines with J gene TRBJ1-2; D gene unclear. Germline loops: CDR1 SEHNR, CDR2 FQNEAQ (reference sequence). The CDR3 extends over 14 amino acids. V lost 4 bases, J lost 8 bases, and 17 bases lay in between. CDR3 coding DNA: TGTGCCAGCAGCTCCCTGGACCCCTCGGGGGGCTACACCTTC. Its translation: CASSSLDPSGGYTF.

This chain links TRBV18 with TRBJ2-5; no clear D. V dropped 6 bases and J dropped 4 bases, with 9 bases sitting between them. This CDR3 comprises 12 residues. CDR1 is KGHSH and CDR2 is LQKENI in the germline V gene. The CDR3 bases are TGTGCCAGCTCTCCTCCGGGAGAGACCCAGTACTTC. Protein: CASSPPGETQYF. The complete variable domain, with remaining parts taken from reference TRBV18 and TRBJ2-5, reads NAGVMQNPRHLVRRRGQEARLRCSPMKGHSHVYWYRQLPEEGLKFMVYLQKENIIDESGMPKERFSAEFPKEGPSILRIQQVVRGDSAAYFCASSPPGETQYFGPGTRLLVL.

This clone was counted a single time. CDR3: CSTRTGGYEQYF. The CDR3 coding sequence is TGCAGCACAAGGACAGGGGGCTACGAGCAGTACTTC. V is TRBV29-1 and J is TRBJ2-7; 10 bases line up with TRBD1. The V and J ends lost 8 bases and 3 bases, in that order; junction bases with no gene match: 4. CDR3 length: 12 amino acids. CDR1 SQVTM and CDR2 ANQGSEA come from the germline V gene.

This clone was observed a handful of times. The CDR3 coding sequence is TGTGCCAGTAGTAGAGACAGGGGGATCTCCTACGAGCAGTACTTC. Translated, it gives CASSRDRGISYEQYF. This chain connects TRBV19 to TRBJ2-7; 9 bases align to TRBD1. Germline loops: CDR1 LNHDA, CDR2 SQIVND (reference sequence). V lost 4 bases to trimming and J lost 0 bases; unmatched junction nucleotides: 4. The CDR3 has 15 residues.